This entry lists 23 T cell receptor beta chains sequenced from one sample in a study of blood T cell repertoires in COVID-19. The protocol was immunoSEQ multiplex PCR, while the TCRdb copy is restricted to in-frame clones and leaves out a portion. Seen here are roughly 220,000 clones, more than 75% observed once, and the top ten hold more than 2.5%. The sample was peripheral blood. These receptors came from a man aged 60 to 69 with acute or convalescent COVID-19.

The chain links TRBV5-5 to TRBJ2-5; 14 bases agree with TRBD2. With V trimmed by 1 base and J by 3 bases, 5 bases remained unmatched. Germline CDR1 reads SGHKS; CDR2 reads YYEKEE (reference sequence). There are 17 residues in the CDR3. CDR3 sequence: CASSLIPGLAGEETQYF. The CDR3 DNA sequence: TGTGCCAGCAGCTTGATCCCGGGACTAGCGGGGGAAGAGACCCAGTACTTC.

This clone was recorded once. The V gene is TRBV6-5, the J gene TRBJ2-3; D may be TRBD2 (6 bases). The CDR3 contains 15 residues. CDR1 is MNHEY, CDR2 SVGAGI, per germline. The ends were cut back, 6 bases at V and 4 bases at J, with 17 bases in the middle. In DNA form, the CDR3 reads TGTGCCAGCAGCCGCACGGGGGTCGGCGCAGATACGCAGTATTTT. It encodes CASSRTGVGADTQYF.

This clone was detected only a few times. The rearrangement joins TRBV19 to TRBJ2-3; unclear D gene. Germline V CDR1 and CDR2: LNHDA, SQIVND (reference sequence). V gave up 1 base and J gave up 3 bases, with 5 bases separating them. The CDR3 runs 13 residues. The CDR3 coding sequence is TGTGCCAGTAGTATAGGGCAGACAGATACGCAGTATTTT. Translating it yields CASSIGQTDTQYF.

This chain connects TRBV9 to TRBJ2-5; 10 bases map to TRBD2. The V gene end was trimmed by 0 bases and the J gene end by 1 base; junction bases not matched to a gene: 3. This CDR3 has 16 amino acids. Germline values: CDR1 SGDLS, CDR2 YYNGEE. The DNA of the CDR3 is TGTGCCAGCAGCGTAGGGCAGCGGGGGGGCCAAGAGACCCAGTACTTC. Translating it yields CASSVGQRGGQETQYF.

This chain uses TRBV7-3 with TRBJ2-3, with TRBD2 identical over 14 bases. CDR1 and CDR2 (germline): SGHTA, FQGTGA. The CDR3 spans 17 residues. Trimming removed 5 bases from V and 3 bases from J; junction bases left unmatched: 7. CDR3 amino acids: CASSPSRLAGGTDTQYF. The CDR3 nucleotides read TGTGCCAGCAGCCCTTCCAGACTAGCGGGGGGGACAGATACGCAGTATTTT.

This rearrangement joins TRBV12-3 or TRBV12-4 to TRBJ1-1; D not certain. The V gene lost 6 bases and the J gene lost 3 bases, with 5 bases spanning the gap. This CDR3 comprises 11 residues. CDR3 nucleotides: TGTGCCAGCAGGAGGGACACTGAAGCTTTCTTT. Its protein product is CASRRDTEAFF.

The V call is TRBV13, the J call TRBJ2-1, with D perhaps TRBD2 (6 bases). V was cut by 1 base and J by 4 bases, with 11 bases left in between. Germline CDR1 reads PRHDT; CDR2 reads FYEKMQ (reference sequence). The CDR3 covers 15 residues. CDR3 loop: CASSLVGTGYNEQFF. The DNA of the CDR3 is TGTGCCAGCAGCTTAGTCGGGACTGGGTACAATGAGCAGTTCTTC.

The chain couples TRBV2 to TRBJ1-1, with D perhaps matching TRBD1 (5 bases). The CDR3 loop spans 13 amino acids. Germline V gives CDR1 SNHLY, CDR2 FYNNEI. Trimming took off 3 bases at V and 5 bases at J, with 10 bases between the two ends. The CDR3 DNA is TGTGCCAGCAGTGATCGGCGACAGACTGAAGCTTTCTTT. This codes for CASSDRRQTEAFF.

The chain carries TRBV24-1 and TRBJ2-1; 8 positions agree with TRBD1. V trimming: 3 bases; J trimming: 9 bases; junction bases outside the gene matches: 9. The CDR3 is made up of 15 amino acids. Germline CDR1 is KGHDR and CDR2 is SFDVKD. The CDR3 loop is CATSDPADRVGEQFF. CDR3 coding DNA: TGTGCCACCAGTGATCCCGCGGACAGGGTGGGTGAGCAGTTCTTC.

The chain uses TRBV12-5 and TRBJ2-1; 7 bases agree with TRBD2. V was pared by 1 base and J by 1 base, with 16 bases of the junction left unmatched. The CDR3 has 20 residues. Germline CDR1 LGHNT, CDR2 FRNRAP. The CDR3 sequence: CASGLETVSGLRKSYNEQFF. In DNA, the CDR3 is TGTGCTAGTGGTTTGGAAACCGTATCGGGACTACGGAAATCCTACAATGAGCAGTTCTTC.

This chain uses TRBV6-5 with TRBJ1-3; 8 bases line up with TRBD1. CDR1 and CDR2 from the germline V gene are MNHEY and SVGAGI. The ends lost 8 bases at V and 3 bases at J; junction bases unmatched: 6. This CDR3 is 14 amino acids long. In DNA, the CDR3 is TGTGCCAGCGAGGACAGGGCGGGTGGAAACACCATATATTTT. This sequence encodes CASEDRAGGNTIYF.

V usage is TRBV5-1 and J usage is TRBJ2-6; D unclear. Germline loops: CDR1 SGHRS, CDR2 YFSETQ. The CDR3 spans 18 residues. V was cut by 0 bases and J by 0 bases, with 13 bases left in between. The CDR3 DNA reads TGCGCCAGCAGCTTGGACGGCAGCGTAAACTCTGGGGCCAACGTCCTGACTTTC. It specifies CASSLDGSVNSGANVLTF.

The J gene is TRBJ1-6, the V gene TRBV7-2; D not resolved. Germline CDR1 and CDR2: SGHTA and FQGNSA. The CDR3 totals 15 residues. Deletions cut 6 bases from V and 0 bases from J, with 9 bases between. CDR3 residues: CASSLSSSYNSPLHF. CDR3 DNA: TGTGCCAGCAGTCTCTCGAGCTCCTATAATTCACCCCTCCACTTT. The whole variable domain, remainder taken from reference TRBV7-2 and TRBJ1-6, is GAGVSQSPSNKVTEKGKDVELRCDPISGHTALYWYRQSLGQGLEFLIYFQGNSAPDKSGLPSDRFSAERTGGSVSTLTIQRTQQEDSAVYLCASSLSSSYNSPLHFGNGTRLTVT.

The rearrangement joins TRBV29-1 to TRBJ1-2; 8 nucleotides line up with TRBD1. Germline lookup yields CDR1 SQVTM and CDR2 ANQGSEA. Losses at the gene ends were 5 bases for V and 6 bases for J; bases not matched to a gene: 5. This CDR3 is built from 12 residues. This CDR3 reads CSVPDRVNGYTF. The CDR3 DNA sequence: TGCAGCGTTCCGGACAGGGTAAATGGCTACACCTTC.

The chain joins TRBV10-3 to TRBJ2-3; 7 bases line up with TRBD2. This CDR3 spans 14 amino acids. The germline gives CDR1 ENHRY, CDR2 SYGVKD. With 6 bases clipped from V and 3 bases from J, the junction kept 6 bases outside the gene matches. CDR3 loop: CAIRDGGGTDTQYF. Written as DNA, the CDR3 is TGTGCCATCAGAGACGGGGGAGGGACAGATACGCAGTATTTT.

This sequence joins TRBV6-6 and TRBJ1-4; D not certain. Germline CDR1 and CDR2: MNHNY and SVGAGI (reference sequence). The CDR3 runs 15 residues. The germline V and J ends were trimmed by 6 bases and 2 bases, with 13 bases remaining between them. This CDR3 is CASSSSGRTNEKLFF. The CDR3 region has the DNA TGTGCCAGCAGCTCCTCGGGGAGGACTAATGAAAAACTGTTTTTT.

In DNA, the CDR3 is TGCGCCAGCAGCTTGGTGGACACAGCCTACGAGCAGTACTTC. It is translated as CASSLVDTAYEQYF. The rearrangement uses TRBV5-1 and TRBJ2-7; D possibly corresponds to TRBD1 (5 bases). The CDR3 is 14 amino acids. The germline V gene encodes CDR1 SGHRS and CDR2 YFSETQ. V was trimmed by 0 bases and J by 2 bases, leaving 9 bases between them.

The J gene is TRBJ1-5, the V gene TRBV5-4; TRBD1 is a possible D gene (6 bases). The CDR3 is 14 amino acids. CDR1 SGHNT and CDR2 YYREEE come from the germline V gene (reference sequence). Trimming took off 4 bases at V and 6 bases at J, with 14 bases between the two ends. CDR3 sequence: CASSTEGGGQPQHF. The CDR3 coding sequence is TGTGCCAGCAGCACCGAGGGGGGGGGTCAGCCCCAGCATTTT.

The V and J genes are TRBV19 and TRBJ1-2, with a possible D match to TRBD1 (6 bases). The CDR3 runs 16 residues. V lost 7 bases to trimming and J lost 5 bases, with 23 bases between them. The germline CDR1 and CDR2 sequences are LNHDA and SQIVND (reference sequence). The CDR3 sequence is CASTTLSTGFGYGYTF. CDR3 DNA sequence: TGTGCCAGTACCACCCTCTCCACAGGGTTCGGGTATGGCTACACCTTC.

The chain couples TRBV6-6 to TRBJ2-2, with 7 bases aligning to TRBD1. Germline V gene lookup returns CDR1 MNHNY and CDR2 SVGAGI (reference sequence). The CDR3 runs 13 residues. The ends lost 5 bases at V and 5 bases at J; junction bases unmatched: 2. The CDR3 spells CASSTRGTGELFF. In nucleotides, the CDR3 is TGTGCCAGCAGTACCAGGGGGACCGGGGAGCTGTTTTTT.

The V gene is TRBV18, the J gene TRBJ2-3, with 10 bases matching TRBD2. The CDR3 length is 15 residues. Germline loops: CDR1 KGHSH, CDR2 LQKENI. The V gene end was trimmed by 4 bases and the J gene end by 5 bases; junction bases not matched to a gene: 6. The CDR3 DNA reads TGTGCCAGCTCACTGAGCGGGGGGGCCGGAGATACGCAGTATTTT. It codes for CASSLSGGAGDTQYF.

The chain combines TRBV21-1 with TRBJ1-2; the table's TRBD1 call for D was not verified on the DNA. TRBV21-1 is a pseudogene. CDR3 length: 14 residues. The CDR3 reads CASSNRAAFGGYTF. In DNA, the CDR3 is TGTGCCAGCAGCAACAGGGCGGCCTTTGGTGGCTACACCTTC.

Concerning this clone: Germline is not matched at one junction end, which may reflect a read error. The chain has TRBV19 and TRBJ2-7; D is perhaps TRBD2 (6 bases). The CDR3 has 14 residues. Germline V CDR1 and CDR2: LNHDA, SQIVND (reference sequence). CDR3 amino acids: CASSTRDRASEPYF. The CDR3, as DNA: TGTGCCAGTAGTACGCGGGACCGGGCCTCCGAGCCGTACTTC.